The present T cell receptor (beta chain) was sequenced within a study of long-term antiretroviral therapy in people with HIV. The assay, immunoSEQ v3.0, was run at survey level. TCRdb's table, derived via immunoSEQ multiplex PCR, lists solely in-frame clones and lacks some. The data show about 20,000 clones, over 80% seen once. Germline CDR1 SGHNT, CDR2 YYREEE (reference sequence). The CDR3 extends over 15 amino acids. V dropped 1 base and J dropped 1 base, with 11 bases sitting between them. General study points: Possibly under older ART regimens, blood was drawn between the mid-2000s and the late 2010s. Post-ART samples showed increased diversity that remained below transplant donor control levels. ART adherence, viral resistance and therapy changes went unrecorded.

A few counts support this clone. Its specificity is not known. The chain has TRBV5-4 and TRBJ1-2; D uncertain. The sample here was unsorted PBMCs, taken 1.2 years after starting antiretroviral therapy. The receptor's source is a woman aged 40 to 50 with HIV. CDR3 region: CASSLSLTDNYGYTF. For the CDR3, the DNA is TGTGCCAGCAGCTTGTCCCTGACCGATAACTATGGCTACACCTTC. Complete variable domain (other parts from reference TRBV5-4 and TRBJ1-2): ETGVTQSPTHLIKTRGQQVTLRCSSQSGHNTVSWYQQALGQGPQFIFQYYREEENGRGNFPPRFSGLQFPNYSSELNVNALELDDSALYLCASSLSLTDNYGYTFGSGTRLTVV.